Reported below is one T cell receptor (beta chain). Its antigen remains unknown. The PCR made use of 60 Vbeta and 13 Jbeta primers. TCRdb's copy holds only in-frame clones and misses some; the assay was immunoSEQ multiplex PCR. The repertoire holds more than 150,000 clones, with more than 65% as singletons. CDR3 length: 15 residues. The germline V gene has CDR1 MDHEN and CDR2 SYDVKM. The J segment lost 0 bases and the V segment lost 5 bases, leaving 6 bases of the junction unmatched. This entry comes from a study of cytomegalovirus exposure and HLA in healthy donors. Study results and caveats: As a later analysis showed, several of the most significant clusters appeared to be linked to common viral pathogens. For cytomegalovirus status, the classifier reportedly gave diagnoses with high specificity and sensitivity.

J is TRBJ1-2 and V is TRBV28, with TRBD1 identical over 7 bases. Sequenced material: PBMCs. The TCR sequence derives from a woman aged 25 to 39 in good health and CMV-seropositive. The CDR3 DNA reads TGTGCCAGCAGTCCTCAGGACAGGTCTAACTATGGCTACACCTTC. Translation: CASSPQDRSNYGYTF.